This TCR beta chain was documented in a study of blood T cell repertoires in COVID-19. Study details: Sites across the United States, Italy and Spain contributed samples from acute and convalescent COVID-19. From T cells, B-cell-depleted T cells, or PBMCs came the material, which was cDNA or gDNA.

Of note for this clone: This same CDR3 is encoded by further DNA sequences in the sample.

Trimming stripped 4 bases from V and 1 base from J, with 8 bases between. This CDR3 has 14 residues. Germline assignment: CDR1 KGHSH and CDR2 LQKENI. Generated by immunoSEQ multiplex PCR, the TCRdb table keeps only in-frame clones and is missing some. The sample has over 150,000 clones; more than 65% are singletons. This sequence was found in an elderly woman with active or convalescent COVID-19. The sample comprised peripheral blood. This chain joins TRBV18 and TRBJ1-5, with a tentative D call TRBD1 (5 bases). DNA of the CDR3: TGTGCCAGCTCACTACAGGTGAGCAATCAGCCCCAGCATTTT. This encodes CASSLQVSNQPQHF.